Each of the 22 T cell receptor beta chains below was sequenced from the same sample in a study of vaccination effects on CD4 cells after COVID-19. With the ViraFEST assay, the study expanded antigen-specific CD4+ T cells using viral peptide pools, then sequenced them. After about 10 days in culture, the CD4+ T cells were isolated. Nucleocapsid antibodies were negative in the vaccine recipients, who had never had SARS-CoV-2 infection. Profiled with immunoSEQ multiplex PCR; TCRdb holds only in-frame clones, not every one. The sample lists tens of thousands of clones, around 76% seen once, with approximately 2.8% in the top ten. What these receptors recognize is not known. Material: CD4+ T cells from PBMCs cultured with HCoV-NL63 spike peptides, obtained before COVID-19 vaccination. Every receptor here comes from a human donor who received a COVID-19 vaccine.

CDR3 nucleotide sequence: TGTGCCACCAGTGATGCGCCTCCGGGAGCTTACAATGAGCAGTTCTTC. Encoded protein: CATSDAPPGAYNEQFF. The gene calls are TRBV24-1 and TRBJ2-1, with D possibly being TRBD2 (6 bases). This CDR3 contains 16 residues. V dropped 3 bases and J dropped 4 bases, with 15 bases sitting between them. The germline V gene encodes CDR1 KGHDR and CDR2 SFDVKD.

The chain couples TRBV6-2 or TRBV6-3 to TRBJ2-1; tentatively, D is TRBD1 (6 bases). The V end was cut by 2 bases, the J end by 4 bases, with 15 bases between. In germline, CDR1 is MNHEY, CDR2 SVGEGT. This CDR3 contains 16 residues. CDR3 residues: CASSYGYRDRYNEQFF. The CDR3 DNA sequence: TGTGCCAGCAGTTACGGGTACAGGGATCGGTACAATGAGCAGTTCTTC.

The chain is built from TRBV11-2 and TRBJ2-7; no reliable D call. The CDR3 loop spans 13 amino acids. V was cut by 1 base and J by 2 bases, with 6 bases left in between. Germline CDR1 is SGHAT and CDR2 is FQNNGV. In nucleotides, the CDR3 is TGTGCCAGCAGCTTAGGCGGACCCTACGAGCAGTACGTC. This gives the protein CASSLGGPYEQYV.

This chain links TRBV18 with TRBJ1-4; TRBD1 is a possible D gene (5 bases). With 2 bases removed from V and 3 bases from J, the gap between germline ends came to 10 bases. This CDR3 is built from 15 residues. The V gene's germline CDR1 is KGHSH and CDR2 LQKENI. Here the CDR3 DNA reads TGTGCCAGCTCACCAGGGCCAGGGCCTAATGAAAAACTGTTTTTT. Translation gives CASSPGPGPNEKLFF.

The J gene is TRBJ2-2, the V gene TRBV9; D call uncertain. The CDR3 is made up of 13 amino acids. Germline CDR1 SGDLS, CDR2 YYNGEE. Trimming pared 2 bases from V and 1 base from J, leaving 3 bases between. DNA of the CDR3: TGTGCCAGCAGCGTCAAGAACACCGGGGAGCTGTTTTTT. Protein: CASSVKNTGELFF.

The rearrangement uses TRBV5-1 and TRBJ2-3; D is uncertain. Deletions cut 5 bases from V and 3 bases from J, with 13 bases between. Looked up from germline, CDR1 is SGHRS and CDR2 is YFSETQ. The CDR3 covers 14 residues. Here the CDR3 DNA reads TGCGCCAGCAGGCGTTTTGGGTCGACAGATACGCAGTATTTT. Translating gives CASRRFGSTDTQYF.

CDR3 residues: CASTAGTMTNEKLFF. In nucleotides, the CDR3 is TGTGCCAGCACGGCCGGGACCATGACTAATGAAAAACTGTTTTTT. The J gene is TRBJ1-4, the V gene TRBV18, with TRBD1 as a possible D gene (5 bases). Trimming pared 8 bases from V and 2 bases from J, leaving 15 bases between. This CDR3 has 15 amino acids. Germline lookup yields CDR1 KGHSH and CDR2 LQKENI.

The chain recombines TRBV19 with TRBJ2-3, with TRBD2 identical over 9 bases. With 3 bases clipped from V and 2 bases from J, the junction kept 9 bases outside the gene matches. CDR1 is LNHDA, CDR2 SQIVND, per germline (reference sequence). The CDR3 has 17 residues. In DNA form, the CDR3 reads TGTGCCAGTAGTATCAGAGGCGGGGGGGCAGACACAGATACGCAGTATTTT. Translated: CASSIRGGGADTDTQYF.

The chain uses TRBV20-1 and TRBJ2-7, with D possibly being TRBD2 (6 bases). The CDR3 totals 11 residues. V was clipped by 5 bases and J by 7 bases, with 12 bases between them. In germline, CDR1 is DFQATT, CDR2 SNEGSKA (reference sequence). The CDR3 DNA reads as TGCAGTGCTCCCTACCGGGGGGAGCAGTACGTC. This codes for CSAPYRGEQYV.

V gene TRBV12-3 or TRBV12-4 combines with J gene TRBJ1-5, with no clear D. Between the trimmed V and J ends, which lost 3 bases and 3 bases, there was a span of 6 bases. This CDR3 is 13 amino acids long. CDR3 nucleotide sequence: TGTGCCAGCAGTTTTTCTATCAATCAGCCCCAGCATTTT. Amino acids: CASSFSINQPQHF.

Written as DNA, the CDR3 is TGTGCCTGGAGTACAGGGAGGTACGGGAGAGACTACAATGAGCAGTTCTTC. It is translated as CAWSTGRYGRDYNEQFF. V is TRBV30 and J is TRBJ2-1; the D call may be TRBD1 or TRBD2 (6 bases each). CDR1 is GTSNPN, CDR2 SVGIG, per germline (reference sequence). With 2 bases removed from V and 3 bases from J, the gap between germline ends came to 20 bases. This CDR3 region has 17 residues.

The V gene is TRBV15, the J gene TRBJ2-7; TRBD2 is a possible D gene (5 bases). V dropped 0 bases and J dropped 1 base, with 7 bases sitting between them. The germline V gene has CDR1 LNHNV and CDR2 YYDKDF (reference sequence). CDR3 length: 14 amino acids. The CDR3: CATSREPGSYEQYV. The CDR3 DNA reads TGTGCCACCAGCAGAGAACCGGGATCCTACGAGCAGTACGTC.

This clone was counted once. The chain recombines TRBV6-1 with TRBJ2-5; 9 nucleotides line up with TRBD1. The trim removed 3 bases at V and 6 bases at J, leaving 11 bases unmatched. The CDR3 loop spans 16 amino acids. The germline gives CDR1 MNHNS, CDR2 SASEGT. CDR3 in DNA: TGTGCCAGCAGTGATCGTGTGACAGGGGGTTGGCAGACCCAGTACTTC. Translating it yields CASSDRVTGGWQTQYF.

This clone was counted between two and nine times. The rearrangement links TRBV7-2 to TRBJ1-1; no clear D gene. The V end lost 0 bases, the J end lost 4 bases, and 0 bases lay between the germline ends. This CDR3 is 11 amino acids long. Germline V lookup: CDR1 SGHTA, CDR2 FQGNSA. The CDR3 here is CASSLATEAFF. CDR3 sequence (DNA): TGTGCCAGCAGCTTAGCCACTGAAGCTTTCTTT. Drawing the rest from reference TRBV7-2 and TRBJ1-1, the complete variable domain is GAGVSQSPSNKVTEKGKDVELRCDPISGHTALYWYRQSLGQGLEFLIYFQGNSAPDKSGLPSDRFSAERTGGSVSTLTIQRTQQEDSAVYLCASSLATEAFFGQGTRLTVV.

This chain joins TRBV15 and TRBJ2-1; D gene ambiguous. CDR1 and CDR2 (germline): LNHNV, YYDKDF (reference sequence). The CDR3 has 16 residues. V gave up 0 bases and J gave up 3 bases, with 12 bases separating them. The CDR3 loop is CATSRDSRSLYNEQFF. CDR3 bases: TGTGCCACCAGCAGAGATTCCAGGTCCCTCTACAATGAGCAGTTCTTC.

The chain couples TRBV19 to TRBJ1-6; D uncertain. The CDR3 extends over 13 amino acids. Germline assignment: CDR1 LNHDA and CDR2 SQIVND (reference sequence). V was pared by 6 bases and J by 9 bases, with 12 bases between. CDR3 region: CASRQTGGSPLHF. The DNA for the CDR3 is TGTGCCAGTAGACAGACGGGTGGTTCACCCCTCCACTTT.

The V and J genes are TRBV24-1 and TRBJ2-3; D gene ambiguous. The CDR3 contains 12 residues. Germline CDR1 is KGHDR and CDR2 is SFDVKD. Trimming stripped 10 bases from V and 1 base from J, with 8 bases between. In nucleotides, the CDR3 is TGTGCCACAGCACCGGGCACAGATACGCAGTATTTT. This gives the protein CATAPGTDTQYF.

This clone was detected a few times. This chain uses TRBV4-3 with TRBJ1-6, with D perhaps TRBD1 (6 bases). Trimming pared 0 bases from V and 5 bases from J, leaving 8 bases between. CDR1 LGHNA and CDR2 YSLEER come from the germline V gene. There are 15 residues in the CDR3. Here the CDR3 reads CASSQEGANNSPLHF. CDR3 nucleotides: TGCGCCAGCAGCCAAGAGGGGGCGAATAATTCACCCCTCCACTTT.

V usage is TRBV9 and J usage is TRBJ2-6; D remains unclear. The germline V and J ends were trimmed by 0 bases and 6 bases, with 4 bases remaining between them. Per germline, CDR1 SGDLS and CDR2 YYNGEE. This CDR3 has 13 residues. The CDR3 here is CASSVAAANVLTF. The CDR3 nucleotides are TGTGCCAGCAGCGTAGCCGCGGCCAACGTCCTGACTTTC.

This clone occurred a few times. The V gene is TRBV3-1 (or the pseudogene TRBV3-2), the J gene TRBJ1-2; possibly TRBD1 for D (5 bases). The CDR3 extends over 13 amino acids. Germline lookup yields CDR1 LGHDT and CDR2 YNNKEL (reference sequence). V was clipped by 4 bases and J by 3 bases, with 9 bases between them. The CDR3 sequence is CASSPRGDYGYTF. The DNA for the CDR3 is TGTGCCAGCAGCCCCCGAGGGGACTATGGCTACACCTTC.

The chain couples TRBV5-1 to TRBJ1-4, with 10 bases fitting TRBD1. Looked up from germline, CDR1 is SGHRS and CDR2 is YFSETQ. V shed 4 bases, J shed 7 bases, and the junction held 7 bases outside the gene matches. This CDR3 is 15 amino acids long. CDR3 region: CASSLDRGRGEKLFF. The CDR3 nucleotides read TGCGCCAGCAGCCTAGACAGGGGGCGAGGTGAAAAACTGTTTTTT.

This rearrangement joins TRBV2 to TRBJ1-2, with TRBD1 matching 10 bases. CDR3 length: 13 residues. Germline CDR1 and CDR2: SNHLY and FYNNEI. The trim removed 6 bases at V and 6 bases at J, leaving 4 bases unmatched. CDR3 nucleotides: TGTGCCAGCAGCGGGACAGGGGCTAATGGCTACACCTTC. Encoded protein: CASSGTGANGYTF.